One sample yielded the 21 T cell receptor beta chains listed below, sequenced in a study of cytomegalovirus exposure and HLA in healthy donors. Primers for the PCR totalled 60 Vbeta and 13 Jbeta. Only in-frame clones appear in the TCRdb table, and some are missing; sequencing was by immunoSEQ multiplex PCR. The sample comprises some 110,000 clones, roughly 80% of which are singletons, and roughly 2.5% rests with the top ten. Sample: PBMCs. The receptors here all came from a man aged 40-49 years in good health and CMV-seronegative.

CDR3 region: CASSPGTTYEQYF. The CDR3 DNA reads as TGTGCCAGCAGTCCCGGGACTACCTACGAGCAGTACTTC. This chain joins TRBV2 and TRBJ2-7; TRBD2 matches at 7 bases. Germline V gives CDR1 SNHLY, CDR2 FYNNEI. Trimming removed 5 bases from V and 2 bases from J; junction bases left unmatched: 3. The length of the CDR3 is 13 residues.

The V call is TRBV27, the J call TRBJ1-2, with D perhaps matching TRBD1 (5 bases). Germline loops: CDR1 MNHEY, CDR2 SMNVEV (reference sequence). This CDR3 is 13 amino acids long. The germline V and J ends were trimmed by 6 bases and 2 bases, with 10 bases remaining between them. CDR3 DNA: TGTGCCAGCAGCACTCGACAGAACTATGGCTACACCTTC. This sequence encodes CASSTRQNYGYTF.

The chain carries TRBV6-1 and TRBJ2-6; 9 nucleotides agree with TRBD1. CDR1 is MNHNS and CDR2 is SASEGT in the germline V gene. This CDR3 region has 18 residues. Unmatched junction bases numbered 7, after V lost 4 bases and J lost 0 bases. CDR3 sequence reads: CASSARTGANSGANVLTF. CDR3 sequence (DNA): TGTGCCAGCAGTGCCCGGACAGGGGCGAACTCTGGGGCCAACGTCCTGACTTTC.

This clone was seen just once. V is TRBV7-2 and J is TRBJ2-1, with 12 bases identical to TRBD2. The CDR3 consists of 14 residues. V trimming: 1 base; J trimming: 10 bases; junction bases outside the gene matches: 2. Germline CDR1 and CDR2: SGHTA and FQGNSA. This CDR3 is CASSLGLAGGEQFF. As DNA, the CDR3 is TGTGCCAGCAGCTTAGGCCTAGCGGGGGGGGAGCAGTTCTTC.

The CDR3 DNA reads as TGTGCCAGCAGTGAATTCGGAGTCGGCAGCCAAGAGACCCAGTACTTC. Translating gives CASSEFGVGSQETQYF. V gene TRBV25-1 combines with J gene TRBJ2-5, with D unresolved. The CDR3 spans 16 residues. V gave up 1 base and J gave up 1 base, with 13 bases separating them. Germline V gene lookup returns CDR1 MGHDK and CDR2 SYGVNS.

The rearrangement joins TRBV9 to TRBJ1-4, with D maybe TRBD1 (6 bases). Germline V gene data show CDR1 as SGDLS and CDR2 as YYNGEE. V was clipped by 3 bases and J by 8 bases, with 17 bases between them. The CDR3 spans 15 residues. Written as DNA, the CDR3 is TGTGCCAGCAGCGGCCCAGGGGCGCCCGGCGAAAAACTGTTTTTT. This translates into CASSGPGAPGEKLFF.

The CDR3 sequence: CASRDRGRGGAGNSPLHF. DNA of the CDR3: TGTGCCAGTAGAGACCGAGGACGAGGGGGCGCGGGTAATTCACCCCTCCACTTT. The J gene is TRBJ1-6, the V gene TRBV19, with 7 bases fitting TRBD1. Germline CDR1 LNHDA, CDR2 SQIVND (reference sequence). This CDR3 region has 18 residues. V gave up 6 bases and J gave up 6 bases; unmatched junction bases: 17.

This chain links TRBV11-2 with TRBJ2-5, with a weak D call TRBD1 (6 bases). From germline, CDR1 is SGHAT and CDR2 FQNNGV. The CDR3 is 14 residues long. Trimming removed 4 bases from V and 5 bases from J, with 14 bases in between. CDR3 bases: TGTGCCAGCAGCTATTACAGGGATCCCGAGACCCAGTACTTC. Its protein is CASSYYRDPETQYF.

The gene calls are TRBV10-3 and TRBJ1-3, with D tentatively TRBD1 (5 bases). The CDR3 runs to 18 residues. Germline CDR1 ENHRY, CDR2 SYGVKD. V lost 4 bases, J lost 0 bases, and 19 bases lay in between. CDR3 bases: TGTGCCATCAGTGGGGGTACAGGCCGACTTTACTCTGGAAACACCATATATTTT. Its translation: CAISGGTGRLYSGNTIYF.

With respect to this clone: The identical CDR3 is also encoded by other nucleotide sequences in the sample. V gene TRBV11-2 combines with J gene TRBJ1-5; 7 bases fit TRBD1. The germline CDR1 and CDR2 sequences are SGHAT and FQNNGV. The CDR3 is 14 residues long. Trimming cost V 0 bases and J 4 bases; bases outside gene matches: 0. CDR3 DNA: TGTGCCAGCAGCTTAGACAGGGGGAATCAGCCCCAGCATTTT. Translated, it gives CASSLDRGNQPQHF. The full variable domain, its missing parts supplied by reference TRBV11-2 and TRBJ1-5, is EAGVAQSPRYKIIEKRQSVAFWCNPISGHATLYWYQQILGQGPKLLIQFQNNGVVDDSQLPKDRFSAERLKGVDSTLKIQPAKLEDSAVYLCASSLDRGNQPQHFGDGTRLSIL.

J is TRBJ2-5 and V is TRBV10-1, with 11 bases identical to TRBD1. CDR3 length equals 14 residues. V was pared by 6 bases and J by 5 bases, with 5 bases of the junction left unmatched. Germline V gene sequence: CDR1 WNHNN, CDR2 SYGVQD (reference sequence). The CDR3 loop reads CASSMDRGRETQYF. As DNA, the CDR3 is TGCGCCAGCAGCATGGACAGGGGGCGGGAGACCCAGTACTTC.

This chain links TRBV7-9 with TRBJ2-1; 9 bases agree with TRBD1. Per the germline V gene, CDR1 is SEHNR and CDR2 is FQNEAQ (reference sequence). With V trimmed by 5 bases and J by 3 bases, 5 bases remained unmatched. CDR3 length: 15 residues. CDR3 coding DNA: TGTGCCAGCAGCCCCCGACAGGGGGACTACAATGAGCAGTTCTTC. Encoded protein: CASSPRQGDYNEQFF.

V gene TRBV6-5 combines with J gene TRBJ1-6, with TRBD1 identical over 7 bases. The germline V gene has CDR1 MNHEY and CDR2 SVGAGI. The V segment lost 6 bases and the J segment 4 bases; nucleotides outside the gene matches: 6. The CDR3 sequence is 15 residues long. The CDR3 region is CASRVDRAYNSPLHF. The CDR3 bases are TGTGCCAGCAGAGTAGACAGGGCTTATAATTCACCCCTCCACTTT.

The rearrangement links TRBV18 to TRBJ1-5; TRBD1 is a possible D gene (6 bases). The V end was cut by 2 bases, the J end by 1 base, with 12 bases between. Per the germline V gene, CDR1 is KGHSH and CDR2 is LQKENI. The CDR3 consists of 16 residues. The CDR3 region is CASSPGVRGSNQPQHF. In nucleotides, the CDR3 is TGTGCCAGCTCACCAGGGGTAAGGGGGAGCAATCAGCCCCAGCATTTT.

The chain joins TRBV5-1 to TRBJ2-5; tentative D call: TRBD1 (6 bases). This CDR3 contains 15 residues. Germline V CDR1 and CDR2: SGHRS, YFSETQ. The V end was cut by 4 bases, the J end by 1 base, with 14 bases between. CDR3 in DNA: TGCGCCAGCAGCGCCTCACAGGGCCGCCAAGAGACCCAGTACTTC. This codes for CASSASQGRQETQYF.

CDR3 sequence: CASSWTGGRGVNTEAFF. The CDR3 DNA reads TGTGCCAGCAGCTGGACAGGGGGACGTGGAGTGAACACTGAAGCTTTCTTT. This chain joins TRBV7-2 and TRBJ1-1; 10 bases align to TRBD1. CDR3 length equals 17 residues. V gave up 4 bases and J gave up 0 bases; unmatched junction bases: 8. Looked up from germline, CDR1 is SGHTA and CDR2 is FQGNSA.

The chain is built from TRBV5-4 and TRBJ2-2, with D possibly matching TRBD2 (5 bases). CDR1 is SGHNT, CDR2 YYREEE, per germline (reference sequence). V lost 3 bases to trimming and J lost 6 bases, with 12 bases between them. The CDR3 has 14 residues. The CDR3 loop reads CASSSPGGPGELFF. The CDR3 region has the DNA TGTGCCAGCAGCTCTCCAGGAGGCCCCGGGGAGCTGTTTTTT.

V and J are TRBV5-1 and TRBJ1-2; 10 nucleotides agree with TRBD1. CDR3 length equals 15 residues. Germline V gene data show CDR1 as SGHRS and CDR2 as YFSETQ. V was clipped by 1 base and J by 1 base; unmatched bases: 1. The CDR3 region is CASSLWTGGNYGYTF. Here the CDR3 DNA reads TGCGCCAGCAGCTTGTGGACAGGGGGTAACTATGGCTACACCTTC.

The genes are TRBV18 and TRBJ2-2, with TRBD2 as a possible D gene (6 bases). Trimming took off 2 bases at V and 3 bases at J, with 10 bases between the two ends. The V gene's germline CDR1 is KGHSH and CDR2 LQKENI. The CDR3 length is 15 residues. CDR3 protein: CASSPTGVDTGELFF. The CDR3 DNA sequence: TGTGCCAGCTCACCAACGGGGGTGGACACCGGGGAGCTGTTTTTT. The whole variable domain, remainder taken from reference TRBV18 and TRBJ2-2, is NAGVMQNPRHLVRRRGQEARLRCSPMKGHSHVYWYRQLPEEGLKFMVYLQKENIIDESGMPKERFSAEFPKEGPSILRIQQVVRGDSAAYFCASSPTGVDTGELFFGEGSRLTVL.

The chain is built from TRBV6-1 and TRBJ1-3; a possible D gene is TRBD1 (5 bases). Germline V gene data show CDR1 as MNHNS and CDR2 as SASEGT. This CDR3 has 17 amino acids. The V gene lost 2 bases and the J gene lost 7 bases, with 21 bases spanning the gap. CDR3 in DNA: TGTGCCAGCAGTGAACAGACCACCCGGGGGTCCTGGAACACCATATATTTT. It translates to CASSEQTTRGSWNTIYF.

This chain links TRBV9 with TRBJ1-1, with 9 bases that match TRBD1. The CDR3 covers 17 residues. Germline V gives CDR1 SGDLS, CDR2 YYNGEE. After removal of 0 bases from V and 4 bases from J, the junction contained 10 bases not matched to a gene. The CDR3 DNA follows: TGTGCCAGCAGCGTAGATAGGGGACAGGGAACCTCCACTGAAGCTTTCTTT. The encoded protein is CASSVDRGQGTSTEAFF. The entire variable domain, with the rest obtained from reference TRBV9 and TRBJ1-1, is as follows: DSGVTQTPKHLITATGQRVTLRCSPRSGDLSVYWYQQSLDQGLQFLIQYYNGEERAKGNILERFSAQQFPDLHSELNLSSLELGDSALYFCASSVDRGQGTSTEAFFGQGTRLTVV.